The 14 T cell receptor beta chains below were found in one sample sequenced in a study of T cell responses to AZD1222 COVID-19 vaccine. Some clones are missing from TCRdb's copy, which holds only in-frame ones; the method was immunoSEQ multiplex PCR. This sample has about 180,000 clones; just over 85% occur once, and the top ten carry approximately 8%. The material was peripheral blood, obtained on day 0 of AZD1222 vaccination. The receptor source for this set is an adult in good health.

The rearrangement links TRBV30 to TRBJ1-6, with D hard to call. The V and J ends lost 4 bases and 7 bases respectively, with 11 bases between them. Germline CDR1 and CDR2: GTSNPN and SVGIG (reference sequence). This CDR3 has 13 amino acids. Here the CDR3 reads CAWTRGGNSPLHF. In nucleotides, the CDR3 is TGTGCCTGGACAAGAGGCGGAAATTCACCCCTCCACTTT.

The chain carries TRBV29-1 and TRBJ1-1, with 7 bases matching TRBD1. CDR3 size: 12 residues. V lost 5 bases and J lost 8; bases outside the gene matches: 8. Germline CDR1 is SQVTM and CDR2 is ANQGSEA. CDR3 in amino acids: CSVSYRGVEAFF. In DNA form, the CDR3 reads TGCAGCGTTTCGTACAGGGGAGTAGAAGCTTTCTTT.

The chain is built from TRBV5-1 and TRBJ2-1; possibly TRBD1 or TRBD2 for D (5 bases each). This CDR3 is 13 amino acids long. The V end was cut by 0 bases, the J end by 5 bases, with 6 bases between. Germline V CDR1 and CDR2: SGHRS, YFSETQ. In nucleotides, the CDR3 is TGCGCCAGCAGCTTGGGGGACCACAATGAGCAGTTCTTC. Amino acids: CASSLGDHNEQFF.

The chain carries TRBV19 and TRBJ1-2; 8 bases are shared with TRBD1. CDR1 is LNHDA and CDR2 is SQIVND in the germline V gene (reference sequence). V was pared by 5 bases and J by 7 bases, with 3 bases of the junction left unmatched. The CDR3 has 12 amino acids. This CDR3 reads CASSQGAIGYTF. CDR3 sequence (DNA): TGTGCCAGTAGTCAGGGGGCGATTGGCTACACCTTC.

This clone was observed once. This chain connects TRBV5-1 to TRBJ2-7; possibly TRBD1 for D (5 bases). Looked up from germline, CDR1 is SGHRS and CDR2 is YFSETQ. CDR3 length: 13 residues. V was trimmed by 3 bases and J by 2 bases, leaving 9 bases between them. The CDR3 nucleotides are TGCGCCAGCAGCTCCGCAGGGACCTACGAGCAGTACTTC. Its translation: CASSSAGTYEQYF.

This chain uses TRBV5-4 with TRBJ1-2; no clear D. The CDR3 is made up of 12 amino acids. V was shortened by 3 bases and J by 8 bases, with 11 bases between the two germline ends. In germline, CDR1 is SGHNT, CDR2 YYREEE (reference sequence). CDR3 nucleotides: TGTGCCAGCAGCTACCACGTGGAAGGCTACACCTTC. Amino acid sequence: CASSYHVEGYTF.

The CDR3 DNA is TGTGCCAGCTCAACTACAGGTTTTAACACCGGGGAGCTGTTTTTT. Translated: CASSTTGFNTGELFF. The chain couples TRBV18 to TRBJ2-2; possible D gene TRBD1, 5 bases. Germline V gives CDR1 KGHSH, CDR2 LQKENI. The CDR3 consists of 15 residues. Trimming took 5 bases from V and 2 from J, leaving 12 bases between them.

The chain employs TRBV19 and TRBJ1-1; no definite D call. Trimming pared 7 bases from V and 0 bases from J, leaving 15 bases between. CDR1 LNHDA and CDR2 SQIVND come from the germline V gene (reference sequence). The CDR3 is made up of 15 amino acids. The CDR3: CASKSPATLNTEAFF. The CDR3 nucleotides are TGTGCCAGTAAGTCCCCGGCCACCTTGAACACTGAAGCTTTCTTT.

V usage is TRBV5-1 and J usage is TRBJ1-2; TRBD1 matches 8 bases. The CDR3 extends over 13 amino acids. The V gene's germline CDR1 is SGHRS and CDR2 YFSETQ. With 4 bases clipped from V and 3 bases from J, the junction kept 2 bases outside the gene matches. DNA for the CDR3: TGCGCCAGCAGCAAGGACAGGGACTATGGCTACACCTTC. Translation: CASSKDRDYGYTF. Together with reference TRBV5-1 and TRBJ1-2, the CDR3 gives the full variable domain: KAGVTQTPRYLIKTRGQQVTLSCSPISGHRSVSWYQQTPGQGLQFLFEYFSETQRNKGNFPGRFSGRQFSNSRSEMNVSTLELGDSALYLCASSKDRDYGYTFGSGTRLTVV.

The chain uses TRBV9 and TRBJ2-3; 10 bases agree with TRBD2. CDR3 length: 15 amino acids. CDR1 SGDLS and CDR2 YYNGEE come from the germline V gene. The V gene end was trimmed by 4 bases and the J gene end by 3 bases; junction bases not matched to a gene: 5. The DNA for the CDR3 is TGTGCCAGCAGCCAAAGCGGGGGGGCAACAGATACGCAGTATTTT. Translating gives CASSQSGGATDTQYF.

This clone was recorded only once. CDR3 amino acids: CASSLGRAGNQPQHF. In nucleotides, the CDR3 is TGTGCCAGCAGCTTAGGCAGGGCCGGCAATCAGCCCCAGCATTTT. The V and J genes are TRBV7-9 and TRBJ1-5; tentative D call: TRBD1 (5 bases). Between the trimmed V and J ends, which lost 1 base and 2 bases, there was a span of 9 bases. This CDR3 region has 15 residues. Germline CDR1 reads SEHNR; CDR2 reads FQNEAQ (reference sequence).

The genes are TRBV11-2 and TRBJ1-2; D may be TRBD1 (6 bases). The V gene's germline CDR1 is SGHAT and CDR2 FQNNGV. The length of the CDR3 is 16 residues. Trimming pared 1 base from V and 1 base from J, leaving 13 bases between. The CDR3 protein is CASSLARTAFNYGYTF. The CDR3, as DNA: TGTGCCAGCAGCTTAGCTAGGACAGCCTTTAACTATGGCTACACCTTC. The whole variable domain, remainder taken from reference TRBV11-2 and TRBJ1-2, is EAGVAQSPRYKIIEKRQSVAFWCNPISGHATLYWYQQILGQGPKLLIQFQNNGVVDDSQLPKDRFSAERLKGVDSTLKIQPAKLEDSAVYLCASSLARTAFNYGYTFGSGTRLTVV.

The J gene is TRBJ2-7, the V gene TRBV5-6; D gene ambiguous. V was shortened by 0 bases and J by 2 bases, with 12 bases between the two germline ends. Germline-derived CDR1 and CDR2 are SGHDT and YYEEEE. The CDR3 contains 15 residues. The CDR3 sequence is CASSLGQLIAYEQYF. CDR3 in DNA: TGTGCCAGCAGCTTGGGACAACTAATAGCCTACGAGCAGTACTTC.

The chain employs TRBV2 and TRBJ2-1; 9 nucleotides match TRBD2. Germline-derived CDR1 and CDR2 are SNHLY and FYNNEI. Unmatched junction bases numbered 11, after V lost 7 bases and J lost 4 bases. This CDR3 region has 16 residues. Written as DNA, the CDR3 is TGTGCCAGCACCCAAGGGCGAGCGGGGGGTTACAATGAGCAGTTCTTC. Amino acid sequence: CASTQGRAGGYNEQFF.